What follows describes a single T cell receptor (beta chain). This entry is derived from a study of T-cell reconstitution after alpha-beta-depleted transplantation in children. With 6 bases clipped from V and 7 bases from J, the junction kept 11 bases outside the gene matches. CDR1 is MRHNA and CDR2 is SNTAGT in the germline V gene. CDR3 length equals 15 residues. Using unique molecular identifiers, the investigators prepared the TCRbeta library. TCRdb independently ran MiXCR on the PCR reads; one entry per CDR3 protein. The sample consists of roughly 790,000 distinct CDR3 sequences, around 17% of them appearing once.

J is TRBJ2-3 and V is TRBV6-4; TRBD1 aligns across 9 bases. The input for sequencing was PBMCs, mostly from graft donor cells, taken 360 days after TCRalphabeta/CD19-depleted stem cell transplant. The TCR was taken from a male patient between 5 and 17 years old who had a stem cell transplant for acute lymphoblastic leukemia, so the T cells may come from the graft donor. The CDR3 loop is CASSAGQGLTNTQYF. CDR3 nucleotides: TGTGCCAGCAGCGCGGGACAGGGCCTCACGAATACGCAGTATTTT.